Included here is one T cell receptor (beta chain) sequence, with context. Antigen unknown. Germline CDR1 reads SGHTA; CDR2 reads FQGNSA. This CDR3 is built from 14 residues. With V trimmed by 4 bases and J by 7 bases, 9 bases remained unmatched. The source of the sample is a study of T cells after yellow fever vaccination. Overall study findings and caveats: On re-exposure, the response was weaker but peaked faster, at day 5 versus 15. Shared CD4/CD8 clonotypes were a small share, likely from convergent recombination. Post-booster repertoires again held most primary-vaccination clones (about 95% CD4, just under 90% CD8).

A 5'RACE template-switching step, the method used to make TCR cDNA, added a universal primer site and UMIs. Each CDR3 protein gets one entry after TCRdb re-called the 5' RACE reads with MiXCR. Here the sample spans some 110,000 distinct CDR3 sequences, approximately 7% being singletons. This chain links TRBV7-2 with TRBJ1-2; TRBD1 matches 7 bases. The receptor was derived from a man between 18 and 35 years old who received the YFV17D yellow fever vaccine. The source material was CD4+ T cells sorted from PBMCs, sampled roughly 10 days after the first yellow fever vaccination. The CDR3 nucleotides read TGTGCCAGCAGCTCGGGACAGAGCGACTTTGGCTACACCTTC. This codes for CASSSGQSDFGYTF.